This T cell receptor beta chain was profiled in a study of T cell responses to AZD1222 COVID-19 vaccine. Overall study context: Investigators merged groups given second doses at roughly 4 or roughly 12 weeks. Study-wide points: Clonal diversity may have been underestimated, and the donors were mostly white British, with more females than males. At study baseline, merely five or six AZD1222 recipients were seropositive.

In the case of this clone: The antigen remains undetermined.

Repertoires were generated with immunoSEQ multiplex PCR, while TCRdb's copy carries only in-frame clones and drops some. The sample has some 140,000 clones, about 90% seen once; the top ten hold about 5.5%. The junction had 11 bases not matched to a gene; V was cut back by 6 bases and J by 7 bases. The CDR3 has 15 amino acids. Germline assignment: CDR1 LNHDA and CDR2 SQIVND (reference sequence). The chain couples TRBV19 to TRBJ1-5, with TRBD1 matching 8 bases. The sequence came from an adult in good health. The sequences come from peripheral blood, collected on day 0 of AZD1222 vaccination. The CDR3 nucleotides read TGTGCCAGTAGCCCCTCAGGGGGCGCATACCAGCCCCAGCATTTT. This encodes CASSPSGGAYQPQHF.